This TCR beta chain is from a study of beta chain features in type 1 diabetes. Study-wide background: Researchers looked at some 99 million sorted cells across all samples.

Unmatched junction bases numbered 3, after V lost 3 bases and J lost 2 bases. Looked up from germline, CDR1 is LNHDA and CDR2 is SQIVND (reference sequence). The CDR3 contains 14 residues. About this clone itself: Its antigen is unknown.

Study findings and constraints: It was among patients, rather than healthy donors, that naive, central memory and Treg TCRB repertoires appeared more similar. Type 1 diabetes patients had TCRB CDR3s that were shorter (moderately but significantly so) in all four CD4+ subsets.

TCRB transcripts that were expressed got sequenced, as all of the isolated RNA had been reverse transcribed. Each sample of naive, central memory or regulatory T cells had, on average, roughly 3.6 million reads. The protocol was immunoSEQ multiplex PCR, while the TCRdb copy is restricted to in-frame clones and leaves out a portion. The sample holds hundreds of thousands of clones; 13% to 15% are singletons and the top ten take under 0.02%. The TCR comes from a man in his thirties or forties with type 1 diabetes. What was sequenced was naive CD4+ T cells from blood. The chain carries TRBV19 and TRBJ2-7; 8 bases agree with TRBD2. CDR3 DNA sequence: TGTGCCAGTAGTATCCTAGCGGGCCCCTACGAGCAGTACTTC. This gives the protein CASSILAGPYEQYF.